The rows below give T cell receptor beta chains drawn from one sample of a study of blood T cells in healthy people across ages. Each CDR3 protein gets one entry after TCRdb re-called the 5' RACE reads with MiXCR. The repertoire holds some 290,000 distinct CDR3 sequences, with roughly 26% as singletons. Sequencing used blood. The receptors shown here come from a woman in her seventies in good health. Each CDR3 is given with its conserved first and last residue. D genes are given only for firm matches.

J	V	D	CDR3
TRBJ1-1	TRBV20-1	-	CSARGGFSTEAFF
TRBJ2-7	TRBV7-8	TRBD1	CASSARTGGVYEQYF
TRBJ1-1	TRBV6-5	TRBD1	CASSYGTGKGAEAFF
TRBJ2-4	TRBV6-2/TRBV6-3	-	CASSGGQGNIQYF
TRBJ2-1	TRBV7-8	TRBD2	CASSLRFSGSPYNEQFF
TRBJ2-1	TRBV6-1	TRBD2	CASSGTLAGISSDEQFF
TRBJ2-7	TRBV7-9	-	CASSPSGDRQYF
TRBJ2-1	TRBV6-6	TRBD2	CASSYGGLAGGYNEQFF
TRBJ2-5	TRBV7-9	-	CASSLFPRIQETQYF
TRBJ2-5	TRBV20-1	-	CSASPQGGLDWETQYF
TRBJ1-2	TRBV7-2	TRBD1	CASSQRSVGQVIGYTF
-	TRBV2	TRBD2	CASTTSGSPVMDHEQYF
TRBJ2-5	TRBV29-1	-	CSVRTWEEGTRTDGQYF
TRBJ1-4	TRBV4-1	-	CASSQEGGSNRINEKLFF
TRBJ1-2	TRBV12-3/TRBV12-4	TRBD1	CASRLGQGYGYTF
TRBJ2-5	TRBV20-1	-	CSATTPQETQYF
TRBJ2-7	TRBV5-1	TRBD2	CASSLISGGPSYEQYF
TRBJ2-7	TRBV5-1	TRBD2	CASSLALAGTSYEQYF
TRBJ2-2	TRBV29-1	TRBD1	CSVPDRVGGELFF
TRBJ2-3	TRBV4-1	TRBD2	CASSQDGTSGDTQYF